This TCR beta chain was recovered during a study of cytomegalovirus exposure and HLA in healthy donors. CDR3 length: 13 amino acids. Germline V gene sequence: CDR1 MGHDK, CDR2 SYGVNS. V was pared by 4 bases and J by 3 bases, with 10 bases between. It was with 60 Vbeta and 13 Jbeta primers that the PCR ran. The protocol was immunoSEQ multiplex PCR, while the TCRdb copy is restricted to in-frame clones and leaves out a portion. The repertoire consists of some 200,000 clones, with roughly a tenth occurring once and the leading ten covering over 1%. Healthy donors of bone marrow made up the group. Unrecorded immune exposure was likely among donors, who were nominally healthy when sampled.

The gene calls are TRBV25-1 and TRBJ2-7; tentatively, D is TRBD1 (5 bases). Sequenced sample: PBMCs. The receptor's source is a woman aged 25 to 39 in good health and CMV-seropositive. CDR3 loop: CASSGQGHYEQYF. The CDR3 region has the DNA TGTGCCAGCAGTGGCCAGGGTCACTACGAGCAGTACTTC.